The clone carrying this TCR beta chain has only one observation. Trimming pared 4 bases from V and 1 base from J, leaving 13 bases between. This CDR3 region has 15 residues. The germline V gene has CDR1 MNHEY and CDR2 SMNVEV (reference sequence). Assay used: immunoSEQ multiplex PCR; TCRdb lists only in-frame clones, some missing. The table has fewer than 150,000 clones, 85% to 95% seen once. This sample was included in a study of T cell responses to AZD1222 COVID-19 vaccine. This clonotype originated in an adult who received the AZD1222 COVID-19 vaccine. The material sequenced was peripheral blood, taken 28 days after the second AZD1222 dose. The rearrangement uses TRBV27 and TRBJ1-2, with a weak D call TRBD1 (5 bases). CDR3 sequence reads: CASSSYGAHNYGYTF. In nucleotides, the CDR3 is TGTGCCAGCAGTTCCTACGGGGCGCATAACTATGGCTACACCTTC.